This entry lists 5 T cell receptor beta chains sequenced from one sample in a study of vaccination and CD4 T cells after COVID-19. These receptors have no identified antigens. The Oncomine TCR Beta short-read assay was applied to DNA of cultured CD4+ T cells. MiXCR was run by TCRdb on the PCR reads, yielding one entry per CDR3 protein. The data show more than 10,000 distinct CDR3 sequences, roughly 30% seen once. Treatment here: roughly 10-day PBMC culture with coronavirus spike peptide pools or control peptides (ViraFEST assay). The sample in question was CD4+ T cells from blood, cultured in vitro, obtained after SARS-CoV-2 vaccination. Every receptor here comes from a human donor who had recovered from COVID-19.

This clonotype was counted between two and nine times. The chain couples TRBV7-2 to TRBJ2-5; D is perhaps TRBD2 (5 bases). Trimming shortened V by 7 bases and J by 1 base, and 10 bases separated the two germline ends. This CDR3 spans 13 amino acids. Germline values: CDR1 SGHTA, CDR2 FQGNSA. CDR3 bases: TGTGCCAGCATGCCCGGACTCCAAGAGACCCAGTACTTC. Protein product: CASMPGLQETQYF.

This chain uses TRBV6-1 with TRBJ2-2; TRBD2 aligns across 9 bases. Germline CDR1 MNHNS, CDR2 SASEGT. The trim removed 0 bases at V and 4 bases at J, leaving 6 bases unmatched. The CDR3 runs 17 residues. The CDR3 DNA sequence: TGTGCCAGCAGTGAAGCGCGGCTAGCGGGACCCACCGGGGAGCTGTTTTTT. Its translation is CASSEARLAGPTGELFF.

CDR3 DNA sequence: TGTGCCAGCAGCCGGGGGACAGGGGGTTCAAGGGAGCAGTACTTC. Translation gives CASSRGTGGSREQYF. The rearrangement links TRBV6-1 to TRBJ2-7; 11 bases are a match to TRBD1. The V gene's germline CDR1 is MNHNS and CDR2 SASEGT. The CDR3 totals 15 residues. The V and J ends lost 6 bases and 7 bases, in that order; junction bases with no gene match: 11.

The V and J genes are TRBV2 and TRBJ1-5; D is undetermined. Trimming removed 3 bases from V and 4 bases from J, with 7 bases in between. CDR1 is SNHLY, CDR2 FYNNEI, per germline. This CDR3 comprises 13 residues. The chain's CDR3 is CASSDLKNQPQHF. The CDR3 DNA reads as TGTGCCAGCAGTGACCTAAAGAATCAGCCCCAGCATTTT.

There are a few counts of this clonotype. The CDR3 bases are TGTGCCAGCTCTTTGGGACCCTTTGACCCTCAGTACTTC. Amino acid sequence: CASSLGPFDPQYF. J is TRBJ2-5 and V is TRBV6-4, with D perhaps being TRBD1 or TRBD2 (5 bases each). The CDR3 is 13 amino acids. V was pared by 8 bases and J by 11 bases, with 21 bases between. Germline CDR1 is MRHNA and CDR2 is SNTAGT.